The table lists the clone carrying this TCR beta chain with a few counts. There are 16 residues in the CDR3. Germline V gene sequence: CDR1 LGHNA, CDR2 YNFKEQ. Trimming shortened V by 0 bases and J by 6 bases, and 16 bases separated the two germline ends. Absence of ophthalmopathy progression within 18 months defined stable Graves' hyperthyroidism. Investigators excluded patients with uncontrolled infection, other autoimmune disease, pregnancy or lactation. The data originate from a study of T cells in Graves' hyperthyroidism and ophthalmopathy. About the research overall: Peripheral blood was drawn at first diagnosis, prior to all treatment.

Amplification of TCR beta CDR3 regions was performed using RNA transcripts as template. TCR CDR3 regions were first amplified by RT-PCR with HTBI primers. TCRdb redid the calling of the multiplex PCR reads with MiXCR, one entry per CDR3 protein. The data show under 400,000 distinct CDR3 sequences, with about 18% seen just once and 45% to 55% held by the top ten. The gene calls are TRBV4-2 and TRBJ2-3; weak D call: TRBD2 (7 bases). Specimen: blood. This clonotype was obtained from a woman aged 45-59 years with Graves' hyperthyroidism. The chain's CDR3 is CASSQDRRGGADTQYF. The CDR3 DNA reads TGTGCCAGCAGCCAAGATAGAAGGGGGGGGGCCGATACGCAGTATTTT.